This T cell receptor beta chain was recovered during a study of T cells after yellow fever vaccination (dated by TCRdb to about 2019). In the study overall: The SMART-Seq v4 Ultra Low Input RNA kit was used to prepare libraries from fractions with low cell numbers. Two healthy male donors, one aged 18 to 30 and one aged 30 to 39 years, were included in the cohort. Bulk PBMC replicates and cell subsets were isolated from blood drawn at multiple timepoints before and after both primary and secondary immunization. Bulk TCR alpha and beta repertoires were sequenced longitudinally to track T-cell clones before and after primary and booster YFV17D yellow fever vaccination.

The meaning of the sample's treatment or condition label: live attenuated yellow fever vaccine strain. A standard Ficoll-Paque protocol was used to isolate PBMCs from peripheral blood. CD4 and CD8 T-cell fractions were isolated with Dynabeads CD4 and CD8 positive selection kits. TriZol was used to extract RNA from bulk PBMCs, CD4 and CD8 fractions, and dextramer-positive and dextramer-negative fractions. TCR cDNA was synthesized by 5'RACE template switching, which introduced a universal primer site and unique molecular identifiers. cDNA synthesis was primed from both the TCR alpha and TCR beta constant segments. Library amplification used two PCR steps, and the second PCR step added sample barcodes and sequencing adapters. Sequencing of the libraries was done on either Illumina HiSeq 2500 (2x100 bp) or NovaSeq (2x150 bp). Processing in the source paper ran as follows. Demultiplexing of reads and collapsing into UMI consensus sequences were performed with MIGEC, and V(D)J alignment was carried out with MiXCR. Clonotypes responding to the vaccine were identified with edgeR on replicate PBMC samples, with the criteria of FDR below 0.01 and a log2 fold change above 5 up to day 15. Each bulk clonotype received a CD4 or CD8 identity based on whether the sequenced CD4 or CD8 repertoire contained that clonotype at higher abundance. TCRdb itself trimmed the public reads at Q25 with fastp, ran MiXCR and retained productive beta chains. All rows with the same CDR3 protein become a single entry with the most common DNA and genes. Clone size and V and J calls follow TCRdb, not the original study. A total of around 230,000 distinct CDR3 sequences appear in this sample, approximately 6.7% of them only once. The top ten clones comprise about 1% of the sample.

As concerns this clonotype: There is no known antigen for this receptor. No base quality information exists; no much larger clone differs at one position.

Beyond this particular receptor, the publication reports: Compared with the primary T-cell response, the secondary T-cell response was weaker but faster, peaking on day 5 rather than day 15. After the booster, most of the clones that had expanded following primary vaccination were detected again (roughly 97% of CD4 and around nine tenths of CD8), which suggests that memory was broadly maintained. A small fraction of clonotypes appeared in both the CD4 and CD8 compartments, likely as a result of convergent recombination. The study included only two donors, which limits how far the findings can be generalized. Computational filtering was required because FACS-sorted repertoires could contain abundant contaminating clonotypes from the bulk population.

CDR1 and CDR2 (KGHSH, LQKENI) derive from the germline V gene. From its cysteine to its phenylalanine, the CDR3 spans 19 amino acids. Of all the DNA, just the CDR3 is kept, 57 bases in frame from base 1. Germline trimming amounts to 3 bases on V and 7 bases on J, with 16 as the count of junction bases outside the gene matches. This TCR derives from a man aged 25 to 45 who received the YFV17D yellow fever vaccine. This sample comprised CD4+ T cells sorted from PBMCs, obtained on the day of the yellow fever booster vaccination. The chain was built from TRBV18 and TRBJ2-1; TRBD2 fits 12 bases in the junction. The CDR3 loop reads CASSPWEPGLAGSGNEQFF. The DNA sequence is TGTGCCAGCTCACCGTGGGAACCGGGACTAGCGGGTTCGGGGAATGAGCAGTTCTTC. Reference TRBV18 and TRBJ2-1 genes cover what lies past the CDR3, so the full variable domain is NAGVMQNPRHLVRRRGQEARLRCSPMKGHSHVYWYRQLPEEGLKFMVYLQKENIIDESGMPKERFSAEFPKEGPSILRIQQVVRGDSAAYFCASSPWEPGLAGSGNEQFFGPGTRLTVL.